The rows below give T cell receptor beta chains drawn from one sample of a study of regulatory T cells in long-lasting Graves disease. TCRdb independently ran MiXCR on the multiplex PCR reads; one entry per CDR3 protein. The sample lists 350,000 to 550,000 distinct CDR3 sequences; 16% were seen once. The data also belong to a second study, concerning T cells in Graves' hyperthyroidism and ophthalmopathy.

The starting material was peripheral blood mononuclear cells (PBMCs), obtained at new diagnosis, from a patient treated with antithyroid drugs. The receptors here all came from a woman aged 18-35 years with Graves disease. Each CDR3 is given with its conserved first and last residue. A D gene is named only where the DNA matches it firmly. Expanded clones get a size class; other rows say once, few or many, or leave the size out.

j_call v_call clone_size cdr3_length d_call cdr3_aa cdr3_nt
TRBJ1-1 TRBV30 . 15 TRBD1 CAWMRVGQQNTEAFF TGTGCCTGGATGAGGGTGGGACAGCAGAACACTGAAGCTTTCTTT
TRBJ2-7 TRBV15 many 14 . CATSMGRRGNEQYF TGTGCCACCAGCATGGGACGGCGTGGGAACGAGCAGTACTTC
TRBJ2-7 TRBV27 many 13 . CASSEADTYEQYF TGTGCCAGCAGCGAAGCGGACACCTACGAGCAGTACTTC
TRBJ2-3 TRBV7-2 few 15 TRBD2 CASSLFGGGTDTQYF TGTGCCAGCAGCTTATTTGGGGGGGGCACAGATACGCAGTATTTT
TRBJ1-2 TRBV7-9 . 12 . CASSLEVSGYTF TGTGCCAGCAGCTTAGAGGTATCTGGCTACACCTTC
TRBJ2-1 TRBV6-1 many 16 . CASGLVMRSSYNEQFF TGTGCCAGCGGTCTGGTCATGCGGAGCTCCTACAATGAGCAGTTCTTC
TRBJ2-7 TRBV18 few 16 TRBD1 CASSPIAGTGVYEQYF TGTGCCAGCTCACCCATCGCCGGGACAGGAGTTTACGAGCAGTACTTC
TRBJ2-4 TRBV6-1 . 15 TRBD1 CASSERRTGGSIQYF TGTGCCAGCAGTGAAAGGCGGACAGGGGGTTCGATTCAGTACTTC
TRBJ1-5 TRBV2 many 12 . CASSELLQSQHF TGTGCCAGCAGTGAATTGTTGCAGTCCCAGCATTTT
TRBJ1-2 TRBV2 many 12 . CASRTTNYGYTF TGTGCCAGCAGGACGACTAACTATGGCTACACCTTC
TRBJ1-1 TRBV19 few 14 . CASSPQAPHTEAFF TGTGCCAGTAGTCCACAGGCCCCTCACACTGAAGCTTTCTTT
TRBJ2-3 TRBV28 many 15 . CASCPAMGGVYTQYF TGTGCCAGCTGCCCGGCCATGGGGGGAGTATATACGCAGTATTTT
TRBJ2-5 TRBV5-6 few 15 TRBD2 CASEEGLAGSETQYF TGTGCCAGCGAAGAGGGCCTAGCGGGATCAGAGACCCAGTACTTC
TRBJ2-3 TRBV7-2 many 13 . CASSSDQGNTQYF TGTGCCAGCAGCTCAGACCAGGGTAATACGCAGTATTTT
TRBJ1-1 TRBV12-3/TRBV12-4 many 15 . CASRPADSMNTEAFF TGTGCCAGCCGACCGGCGGACAGTATGAACACTGAAGCTTTCTTT
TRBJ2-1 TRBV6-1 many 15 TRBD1 CASSKTGQGVNEQFF TGTGCCAGCAGTAAGACGGGACAGGGGGTAAATGAGCAGTTCTTC
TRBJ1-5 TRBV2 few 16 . CASSNQRFGGNQPQHF TGTGCCAGCAGTAACCAAAGATTTGGTGGCAATCAGCCCCAGCATTTT
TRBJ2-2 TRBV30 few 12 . CAWRRYTGELFF TGTGCCTGGAGAAGGTACACCGGGGAGCTGTTTTTT
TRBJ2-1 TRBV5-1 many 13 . CASSVGKYNEQFF TGCGCCAGCAGCGTCGGGAAATACAATGAGCAGTTCTTC
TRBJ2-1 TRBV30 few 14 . CAWSVGTSYNEQFF TGTGCCTGGAGTGTAGGAACTTCGTACAATGAGCAGTTCTTC
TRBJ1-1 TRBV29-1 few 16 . CSVWGQQGGRGTEAFF TGCAGCGTTTGGGGCCAGCAGGGCGGGAGGGGCACTGAAGCTTTCTTT
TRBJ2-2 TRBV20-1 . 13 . CSANDWGSGELFF TGCAGTGCTAATGATTGGGGGTCCGGGGAGCTGTTTTTT
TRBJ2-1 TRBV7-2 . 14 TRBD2 CASNRLAGGDEQFF TGTGCCAGTAATCGACTAGCGGGAGGGGATGAGCAGTTCTTC
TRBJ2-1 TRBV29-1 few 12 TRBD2 CRGSGGPSEQFF TGCAGGGGGTCGGGGGGGCCTTCTGAGCAGTTCTTC
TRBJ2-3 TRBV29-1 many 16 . CSVKGWGKLSTDTQYF TGCAGCGTTAAAGGTTGGGGGAAACTTAGCACAGATACGCAGTATTTT
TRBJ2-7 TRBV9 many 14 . CASSANPGDYEQYF TGTGCCAGCAGCGCGAACCCAGGGGACTACGAGCAGTACTTC
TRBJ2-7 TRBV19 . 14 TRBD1 CASSARQGNYEQYF TGTGCCAGTAGTGCCCGACAGGGGAACTACGAGCAGTACTTC
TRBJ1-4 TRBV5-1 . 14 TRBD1 CASSFGQGDEKLVF TGCGCCAGCAGCTTTGGACAGGGGGATGAAAAACTGGTTTTT
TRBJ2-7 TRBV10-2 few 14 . CASSSSGRSYEQYF TGCGCCAGCAGTTCAAGCGGCAGGTCCTACGAGCAGTACTTC
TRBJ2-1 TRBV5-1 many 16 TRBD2 CASSSTRAGGQNEQFF TGCGCCAGCAGCTCAACCCGAGCGGGAGGGCAAAATGAGCAGTTCTTC
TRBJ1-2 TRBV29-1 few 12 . CSVETGGHGYTF TGCAGCGTTGAGACAGGCGGGCATGGCTACACCTTC
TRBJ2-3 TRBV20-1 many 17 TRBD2 CSARDWGLAGSTDTQYF TGCAGTGCTAGAGATTGGGGACTAGCGGGTAGCACAGATACGCAGTATTTT
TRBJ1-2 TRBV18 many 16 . CASSKTSGLANYGYTF TGTGCCAGCTCGAAGACTTCAGGTTTAGCTAACTATGGCTACACCTTC
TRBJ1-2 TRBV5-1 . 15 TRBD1 CASSLLGTGEGGYTF TGCGCCAGCAGCTTGCTCGGGACAGGGGAGGGTGGCTACACCTTC
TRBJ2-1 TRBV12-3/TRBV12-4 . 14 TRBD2 CASNVGGPMNEQFF TGTGCCAGCAATGTGGGAGGGCCTATGAATGAGCAGTTCTTC
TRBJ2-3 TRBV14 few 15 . CASSQLVAGKNTQYF TGTGCCAGCAGCCAACTTGTCGCAGGGAAAAATACGCAGTATTTT
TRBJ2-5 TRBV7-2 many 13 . CASSLGGSETQYF TGTGCCAGCAGCTTAGGTGGGTCGGAGACCCAGTACTTC
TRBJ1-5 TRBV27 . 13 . CASSLGGKHPQHF TGTGCCAGCAGTTTAGGGGGCAAACACCCCCAGCATTTT
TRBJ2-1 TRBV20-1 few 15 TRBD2 CSAVAGADSYNEQFF TGCAGTGCTGTAGCGGGAGCTGACTCCTACAATGAGCAGTTCTTC
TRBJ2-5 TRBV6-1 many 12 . CASSGGLETQYF TGTGCCAGCAGTGGAGGTTTAGAGACCCAGTACTTC
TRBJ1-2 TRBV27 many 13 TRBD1 CASSWDRGYGYTF TGTGCCAGCAGTTGGGACAGGGGGTATGGCTACACCTTC
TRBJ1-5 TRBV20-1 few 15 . CSANQETHSNQPQHF TGCAGTGCGAACCAGGAGACGCATAGCAATCAGCCCCAGCATTTT
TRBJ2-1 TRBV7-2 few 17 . CASSLGSGRVSYNEQFF TGTGCCAGCAGCTTAGGGTCGGGTAGGGTCTCCTACAATGAGCAGTTCTTC
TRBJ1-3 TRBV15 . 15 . CATSSRGSTGNTIYF TGTGCCACCAGCTCGCGGGGGTCCACTGGAAACACCATATATTTT
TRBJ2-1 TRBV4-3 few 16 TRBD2 CASSREGGSGSGEQFF TGCGCCAGCAGCCGAGAAGGGGGAAGCGGGAGCGGGGAGCAGTTCTTC